These 18 T cell receptor beta chains came from one sample sequenced in a study of T cell responses to AZD1222 COVID-19 vaccine. The protocol was immunoSEQ multiplex PCR, while the TCRdb copy is restricted to in-frame clones and leaves out a portion. The sample lists some 100,000 clones, 88% occurring once. The sample was peripheral blood, taken 28 days after the second AZD1222 dose. Source of these receptors: an adult who received the AZD1222 COVID-19 vaccine.

The chain combines TRBV7-9 with TRBJ2-5, with 12 bases identical to TRBD2. Germline CDR1 SEHNR, CDR2 FQNEAQ (reference sequence). The CDR3 contains 18 residues. The junction had 11 bases not matched to a gene; V was cut back by 1 base and J by 5 bases. CDR3 coding DNA: TGTGCCAGCAGCTTAGTTATTACGTGGGGGACTAGCGGGGAGACCCAGTACTTC. This translates into CASSLVITWGTSGETQYF.

The V gene is TRBV5-6, the J gene TRBJ1-6, with D hard to call. There are 17 residues in the CDR3. V lost 4 bases and J 9 bases, leaving 23 bases between the germline ends. Looked up from germline, CDR1 is SGHDT and CDR2 is YYEEEE. The CDR3 reads CASSPYAGSGRGSPLHF. CDR3 coding DNA: TGTGCCAGCAGCCCCTACGCGGGATCCGGGCGCGGTTCACCCCTCCACTTT.

This chain joins TRBV5-1 and TRBJ2-1; 14 positions agree with TRBD2. The CDR3 runs 15 residues. Germline assignment: CDR1 SGHRS and CDR2 YFSETQ. V shed 4 bases, J shed 8 bases, and the junction held 5 bases outside the gene matches. CDR3 amino acids: CASSAGTSGSDEQFF. CDR3 DNA sequence: TGCGCCAGCAGCGCGGGGACTAGCGGGAGCGATGAGCAGTTCTTC.

This sequence joins TRBV19 and TRBJ2-1; the match to TRBD1 covers 9 bases. The CDR3 spans 12 residues. The trim removed 7 bases at V and 9 bases at J, leaving 4 bases unmatched. CDR1 and CDR2 (germline): LNHDA, SQIVND (reference sequence). CDR3 DNA: TGTGCCAGTACTACAGGGGGCTTTGAGCAGTTCTTC. It codes for CASTTGGFEQFF.

J is TRBJ1-2 and V is TRBV11-1; D gene ambiguous. The V gene lost 0 bases and the J gene lost 3 bases, with 2 bases spanning the gap. Germline V gene lookup returns CDR1 SGHAT and CDR2 FQDESV (reference sequence). The CDR3 runs 12 residues. This chain's CDR3 is CASSLADYGYTF. Written as DNA, the CDR3 is TGTGCCAGCAGCTTAGCCGACTATGGCTACACCTTC.

The chain is built from TRBV19 and TRBJ1-2, with 7 bases matching TRBD1. Germline trimming cut 6 bases from V and 7 bases from J; bases unmatched to any gene: 8. Germline V gives CDR1 LNHDA, CDR2 SQIVND (reference sequence). The CDR3 length is 13 residues. As DNA, the CDR3 is TGTGCCAGTAGCAGGGGGGACCCGGGTGGCTACACCTTC. As protein: CASSRGDPGGYTF.

The J gene is TRBJ2-3, the V gene TRBV19; D gene unclear. CDR1 LNHDA and CDR2 SQIVND come from the germline V gene (reference sequence). The CDR3 consists of 16 residues. V gave up 1 base and J gave up 5 bases, with 16 bases separating them. In DNA, the CDR3 is TGTGCCAGTAGTATAGGAGATGGCGGTTCTGGAGATACGCAGTATTTT. This sequence encodes CASSIGDGGSGDTQYF.

The genes are TRBV2 and TRBJ2-7; no firm D call. Deletions cut 4 bases from V and 3 bases from J, with 10 bases between. The germline gives CDR1 SNHLY, CDR2 FYNNEI. The CDR3 loop spans 13 amino acids. Here the CDR3 reads CASSGEQIYEQYF. For the CDR3, the DNA is TGTGCCAGCAGTGGTGAGCAAATCTACGAGCAGTACTTC.

CDR3 nucleotide sequence: TGTGCCAGCAGCCCCGATTGGGGGGACCTATCCTACAATGAGCAGTTCTTC. It encodes CASSPDWGDLSYNEQFF. The chain combines TRBV11-2 with TRBJ2-1; tentatively, D is TRBD2 (6 bases). The germline gives CDR1 SGHAT, CDR2 FQNNGV. The CDR3 runs to 17 residues. V lost 5 bases and J 1 base, leaving 18 bases between the germline ends.

This clone was detected only a few times. The V gene is TRBV7-2, the J gene TRBJ2-3; 7 bases map to TRBD2. The CDR3 totals 19 residues. Trimming cost V 4 bases and J 5 bases; bases outside gene matches: 21. CDR1 is SGHTA and CDR2 is FQGNSA in the germline V gene. CDR3: CASSSTSITSSGTRDTQYF. The CDR3 DNA is TGTGCCAGCAGCTCCACGTCCATCACTAGCAGCGGGACCAGAGATACGCAGTATTTT. The complete variable domain, with remaining parts taken from reference TRBV7-2 and TRBJ2-3, reads GAGVSQSPSNKVTEKGKDVELRCDPISGHTALYWYRQSLGQGLEFLIYFQGNSAPDKSGLPSDRFSAERTGGSVSTLTIQRTQQEDSAVYLCASSSTSITSSGTRDTQYFGPGTRLTVL.

CDR3 loop: CASSHPFEGQGDQPQHF. CDR3 DNA sequence: TGCGCCAGCAGTCACCCATTCGAAGGACAGGGAGATCAGCCCCAGCATTTT. The chain has TRBV23-1 and TRBJ1-5, with 8 bases matching TRBD1. TRBV23-1 is labeled an ORF, and its function is uncertain. The CDR3 contains 17 residues. After removal of 3 bases from V and 5 bases from J, the junction contained 12 bases not matched to a gene.

This chain joins TRBV4-2 and TRBJ2-3, with 12 bases fitting TRBD2. The CDR3 covers 17 residues. Germline lookup yields CDR1 LGHNA and CDR2 YNFKEQ. Trimming cost V 4 bases and J 1 base; bases outside gene matches: 6. Here the CDR3 DNA reads TGTGCCAGCAGCCCCACCTGGACTAGCGGGGGCACAGATACGCAGTATTTT. The encoded protein is CASSPTWTSGGTDTQYF.

The chain carries TRBV19 and TRBJ2-5; 9 bases map to TRBD1. This CDR3 spans 15 amino acids. Germline assignment: CDR1 LNHDA and CDR2 SQIVND (reference sequence). J gave up 5 bases and V 5 bases, and 9 bases lay outside the gene matches. CDR3 nucleotide sequence: TGTGCCAGTAGTGTCGGACAGGGGACTTGGGAGACCCAGTACTTC. It is translated as CASSVGQGTWETQYF.

This chain uses TRBV7-9 with TRBJ2-7, with TRBD2 matching 9 bases. The CDR3 totals 15 residues. With 6 bases clipped from V and 1 base from J, the junction kept 7 bases outside the gene matches. Germline V lookup: CDR1 SEHNR, CDR2 FQNEAQ (reference sequence). The CDR3 loop reads CASRSGTSRSYEQYF. CDR3 DNA: TGTGCCAGCAGATCCGGGACTAGCCGATCCTACGAGCAGTACTTC.

This sequence joins TRBV7-9 and TRBJ2-3; tentatively, D is TRBD1 (5 bases). The CDR3 sequence is 14 residues long. Germline V gene sequence: CDR1 SEHNR, CDR2 FQNEAQ (reference sequence). Trimming took off 5 bases at V and 3 bases at J, with 12 bases between the two ends. CDR3 residues: CASSLRAETDTQYF. The CDR3 bases are TGTGCCAGCAGCCTCAGGGCGGAGACAGATACGCAGTATTTT.

This chain links TRBV6-5 with TRBJ1-1; 11 bases match TRBD1. Germline CDR1 MNHEY, CDR2 SVGAGI. This CDR3 region has 14 residues. Trimming took 7 bases from V and 5 from J; bases not matched to a gene: 6. The CDR3 region has the DNA TGTGCCAGCATGCCCCGGGACAGGGGGACTGAAGCTTTCTTT. Translated: CASMPRDRGTEAFF.

The CDR3 is CASRGAGDYGYTF. The CDR3 bases are TGTGCCAGTAGAGGGGCGGGGGACTATGGCTACACCTTC. The chain combines TRBV7-8 with TRBJ1-2, with D perhaps TRBD1 (5 bases). CDR1 is SGHVS and CDR2 is FQNEAQ in the germline V gene. The CDR3 has 13 amino acids. V lost 9 bases and J lost 3, with 14 bases in between. Supplemented by reference TRBV7-8 and TRBJ1-2, the full variable domain reads GAGVSQSPRYKVAKRGQDVALRCDPISGHVSLFWYQQALGQGPEFLTYFQNEAQLDKSGLPSDRFFAERPEGSVSTLKIQRTQQEDSAVYLCASRGAGDYGYTFGSGTRLTVV.

The chain employs TRBV19 and TRBJ2-3; maybe TRBD1 (5 bases). Trimming shortened V by 9 bases and J by 0 bases, and 13 bases separated the two germline ends. This CDR3 has 14 amino acids. Germline CDR1 is LNHDA and CDR2 is SQIVND (reference sequence). CDR3 nucleotide sequence: TGTGCCAGCCAGAGGCCAGGGAGCACAGATACGCAGTATTTT. It codes for CASQRPGSTDTQYF. The complete variable domain, with remaining parts taken from reference TRBV19 and TRBJ2-3, reads DGGITQSPKYLFRKEGQNVTLSCEQNLNHDAMYWYRQDPGQGLRLIYYSQIVNDFQKGDIAEGYSVSREKKESFPLTVTSAQKNPTAFYLCASQRPGSTDTQYFGPGTRLTVL.